The 16 T cell receptor beta chains given below trace back to one sample, sequenced in a study of shared clonotypes between healthy human individuals. Sequenced by immunoSEQ multiplex PCR; TCRdb stores in-frame clones only, minus some. Found here are over a million clones, roughly 80% of them singletons; the top ten hold around 1.5%. Sequencing input: memory CD4+ T cells sorted from blood. Subset reported: CD45RA-negative fraction. These receptor sequences come from a man younger than 30 in good health.

The V and J genes are TRBV28 and TRBJ2-5; 9 nucleotides align to TRBD2. CDR3 length: 17 residues. Germline lookup yields CDR1 MDHEN and CDR2 SYDVKM. The V gene end was trimmed by 8 bases and the J gene end by 2 bases; junction bases not matched to a gene: 15. CDR3 amino acids: CASVSSEAGGTQETQYF. The DNA for the CDR3 is TGTGCCAGCGTATCGAGTGAAGCGGGGGGTACTCAAGAGACCCAGTACTTC.

The rearrangement joins TRBV5-1 to TRBJ1-6; perhaps TRBD1 as D (5 bases). Trimming took 2 bases from V and 4 from J, leaving 22 bases between them. CDR1 and CDR2 (germline): SGHRS, YFSETQ. The CDR3 contains 19 residues. The CDR3 reads CASSFMGPIGTEYNSPLHF. The CDR3 coding sequence is TGCGCCAGCAGCTTCATGGGGCCAATTGGGACCGAATATAATTCACCCCTCCACTTT.

This clone was seen a handful of times. The chain carries TRBV5-1 and TRBJ1-2; 10 bases agree with TRBD1. Germline CDR1 is SGHRS and CDR2 is YFSETQ. V gave up 5 bases and J gave up 4 bases; unmatched junction bases: 8. This CDR3 is built from 15 residues. The DNA of the CDR3 is TGCGCCAGCAGAAAGGGGACAGGGGAGCGCTATGGCTACACCTTC. It encodes CASRKGTGERYGYTF. Full variable domain (rest looked up from reference TRBV5-1 and TRBJ1-2): KAGVTQTPRYLIKTRGQQVTLSCSPISGHRSVSWYQQTPGQGLQFLFEYFSETQRNKGNFPGRFSGRQFSNSRSEMNVSTLELGDSALYLCASRKGTGERYGYTFGSGTRLTVV.

The chain joins TRBV19 to TRBJ2-1, with 10 bases lining up with TRBD2. Trimming took 7 bases from V and 0 from J; bases not matched to a gene: 15. This CDR3 region has 19 residues. Germline assignment: CDR1 LNHDA and CDR2 SQIVND (reference sequence). This CDR3 is CASIRLILAGSSSYNEQFF. Written as DNA, the CDR3 is TGTGCCAGTATAAGGTTGATACTAGCGGGGTCGAGCTCCTACAATGAGCAGTTCTTC. The full variable domain, with the rest looked up from reference TRBV19 and TRBJ2-1, is DGGITQSPKYLFRKEGQNVTLSCEQNLNHDAMYWYRQDPGQGLRLIYYSQIVNDFQKGDIAEGYSVSREKKESFPLTVTSAQKNPTAFYLCASIRLILAGSSSYNEQFFGPGTRLTVL.

The chain recombines TRBV28 with TRBJ2-5; D unclear. The V end lost 6 bases, the J end lost 3 bases, and 8 bases lay between the germline ends. CDR3 length: 12 residues. Germline values: CDR1 MDHEN, CDR2 SYDVKM. The CDR3 DNA reads TGTGCCAGCAGGGCCAACAAAGAGACCCAGTACTTC. Translation: CASRANKETQYF.

The chain joins TRBV2 to TRBJ2-7; TRBD1 matches 8 bases. This CDR3 is built from 15 residues. Per germline, CDR1 SNHLY and CDR2 FYNNEI. The V and J ends lost 7 bases and 3 bases, in that order; junction bases with no gene match: 11. This CDR3 reads CASTRGQGSGYEQYF. CDR3 DNA: TGTGCCAGCACCAGGGGGCAGGGGAGCGGCTACGAGCAGTACTTC.

The rearrangement uses TRBV18 and TRBJ1-4; D is uncertain. This CDR3 has 15 residues. Germline-derived CDR1 and CDR2 are KGHSH and LQKENI. V lost 3 bases and J 0 bases, leaving 8 bases between the germline ends. CDR3 region: CASSPPGTTNEKLFF. The CDR3 bases are TGTGCCAGCTCACCCCCAGGAACAACTAATGAAAAACTGTTTTTT.

The chain uses TRBV19 and TRBJ2-5; no firm D call. V lost 5 bases, J lost 2 bases, and 12 bases lay in between. The CDR3 sequence is 14 residues long. The germline V gene encodes CDR1 LNHDA and CDR2 SQIVND (reference sequence). The CDR3 reads CASSRSSLQETQYF. The CDR3, as DNA: TGTGCCAGTAGTCGTTCCAGTTTACAAGAGACCCAGTACTTC.

CDR3 region: CASSFAGRSYEQYF. For the CDR3, the DNA is TGTGCCAGCAGTTTTGCCGGTCGCTCCTACGAGCAGTACTTC. The genes are TRBV5-4 and TRBJ2-7; D remains ambiguous. The CDR3 runs 14 residues. In germline, CDR1 is SGHNT, CDR2 YYREEE (reference sequence). The V end lost 5 bases, the J end lost 0 bases, and 12 bases lay between the germline ends.

The chain carries TRBV6-6 and TRBJ1-1; a weak D match, TRBD1 (6 bases). Trimming took 6 bases from V and 5 from J, leaving 10 bases between them. The CDR3 sequence is 12 residues long. The germline CDR1 and CDR2 sequences are MNHNY and SVGAGI (reference sequence). The CDR3 loop is CASRGGRTEAFF. In DNA form, the CDR3 reads TGTGCCAGCAGGGGGGGGCGTACTGAAGCTTTCTTT.

Only one count was recorded for this clone. The V gene is TRBV18, the J gene TRBJ2-7, with 7 bases that match TRBD2. CDR3 length: 16 amino acids. The germline V gene encodes CDR1 KGHSH and CDR2 LQKENI. V was clipped by 2 bases and J by 0 bases; unmatched bases: 7. CDR3 DNA: TGTGCCAGCTCACCAGTGTGGCGGGAGCGCTCCTACGAGCAGTACTTC. Amino acid sequence: CASSPVWRERSYEQYF.

The genes are TRBV28 and TRBJ2-1, with D unclear. The V end was cut by 5 bases, the J end by 4 bases, with 15 bases between. The CDR3 runs 15 residues. The germline gives CDR1 MDHEN, CDR2 SYDVKM. CDR3 sequence: CASSKVGDRYNEQFF. The CDR3 coding sequence is TGTGCCAGCAGTAAGGTGGGCGACCGATACAATGAGCAGTTCTTC.

This clone has just a few counts. V usage is TRBV5-1 and J usage is TRBJ2-5; D is ambiguous. V was cut by 4 bases and J by 2 bases, with 21 bases left in between. Germline V gene sequence: CDR1 SGHRS, CDR2 YFSETQ. The CDR3 spans 17 residues. The CDR3 coding sequence is TGCGCCAGCAGCCCCACTGGAGCTACGGCCACACAAGAGACCCAGTACTTC. The encoded protein is CASSPTGATATQETQYF.

The chain recombines TRBV28 with TRBJ1-5; D might be TRBD1 (6 bases). V was pared by 4 bases and J by 3 bases, with 16 bases between. Per germline, CDR1 MDHEN and CDR2 SYDVKM. This CDR3 has 16 amino acids. This CDR3 reads CASSSRQVGDNQPQHF. CDR3 nucleotides: TGTGCCAGCAGTTCTCGACAGGTAGGGGACAATCAGCCCCAGCATTTT.

This chain connects TRBV16 to TRBJ1-6, with D maybe TRBD1 (6 bases). This CDR3 spans 14 amino acids. V lost 6 bases to trimming and J lost 6 bases, with 12 bases between them. Germline V lookup: CDR1 KGHSY, CDR2 FQNENV. CDR3 protein: CASRAGAGNSPLHF. The DNA of the CDR3 is TGTGCCAGCAGGGCGGGGGCTGGTAATTCACCCCTCCACTTT.

This chain uses TRBV30 with TRBJ2-1, with a possible D match to TRBD1 (6 bases). The CDR3 runs to 11 residues. Germline V gene sequence: CDR1 GTSNPN, CDR2 SVGIG (reference sequence). V was clipped by 4 bases and J by 12 bases, with 13 bases between them. CDR3 residues: CAWKTGIGQFF. CDR3 coding DNA: TGTGCCTGGAAAACAGGGATTGGGCAGTTCTTC.